This TCR beta chain comes out of a study of T cell responses to AZD1222 COVID-19 vaccine. Study-level results: Just five or six AZD1222 recipients were seropositive at baseline.

To note about this clone: Its antigen is as yet unknown.

Assay: immunoSEQ multiplex PCR; the TCRdb copy retains only in-frame clones and omits some. Of some 180,000 clones listed, 70% to 90% are singletons. Germline V CDR1 and CDR2: LNHDA, SQIVND (reference sequence). V was cut by 4 bases and J by 6 bases, with 9 bases left in between. CDR3 length: 13 amino acids. Sequences were derived from peripheral blood, sampled on day 0 of AZD1222 vaccination. V usage is TRBV19 and J usage is TRBJ2-2; D gene uncertain. This receptor was identified in an adult in good health. The chain's CDR3 is CASSTPGAGELFF. DNA for the CDR3: TGTGCCAGTAGTACTCCGGGTGCCGGGGAGCTGTTTTTT. The whole variable domain, filled in from reference TRBV19 and TRBJ2-2, reads DGGITQSPKYLFRKEGQNVTLSCEQNLNHDAMYWYRQDPGQGLRLIYYSQIVNDFQKGDIAEGYSVSREKKESFPLTVTSAQKNPTAFYLCASSTPGAGELFFGEGSRLTVL.